Below are 14 T cell receptor beta chains sequenced from a single sample in a study of spatial heterogeneity in lung cancer. Stated time point: sample taken at primary tumor resection. Without sorting, whole RNA was sequenced from tumor, nontumor lung or frozen PBMC. TCRdb re-called the 5' RACE reads with MiXCR, one entry per CDR3 protein. The sample has around 40,000 distinct CDR3 sequences, roughly 5.2% seen once. The sample in question was PBMCs, obtained at surgery. The receptors were sampled from a male donor with early-stage non-small cell lung cancer.

The chain couples TRBV15 to TRBJ2-1, with 8 nucleotides matching TRBD2. The CDR3 spans 17 residues. Trimming at V came to 0 bases and at J to 3 bases, leaving 7 bases not matched to a gene. The V gene's germline CDR1 is LNHNV and CDR2 YYDKDF (reference sequence). This CDR3 is CATSRDPGAGVYNEQFF. CDR3 DNA sequence: TGTGCCACCAGCAGAGATCCTGGAGCGGGGGTCTACAATGAGCAGTTCTTC.

This clonotype was picked up a small number of times. The chain uses TRBV7-9 and TRBJ1-1, with 7 positions matching TRBD1. After removal of 6 bases from V and 6 bases from J, the junction contained 7 bases not matched to a gene. This CDR3 region has 13 residues. In germline, CDR1 is SEHNR, CDR2 FQNEAQ (reference sequence). The DNA of the CDR3 is TGTGCCAGCAGTGTTCCCACAGGGGCTGAAGCTTTCTTT. Its protein product is CASSVPTGAEAFF.

This clonotype turned up a few times. The V and J genes are TRBV5-1 and TRBJ1-2; the match to TRBD1 covers 7 bases. This CDR3 has 15 amino acids. V lost 3 bases and J lost 3; bases outside the gene matches: 8. Germline V gene data show CDR1 as SGHRS and CDR2 as YFSETQ. The DNA of the CDR3 is TGCGCCAGCAGCTGGGACAGATCGAGCGACTATGGCTACACCTTC. Protein: CASSWDRSSDYGYTF. Using reference TRBV5-1 and TRBJ1-2 for the parts outside the CDR3, the full variable domain is KAGVTQTPRYLIKTRGQQVTLSCSPISGHRSVSWYQQTPGQGLQFLFEYFSETQRNKGNFPGRFSGRQFSNSRSEMNVSTLELGDSALYLCASSWDRSSDYGYTFGSGTRLTVV.

This clonotype came up a few times. The J gene is TRBJ2-1, the V gene TRBV14; weak D call: TRBD2 (6 bases). The V end was cut by 4 bases, the J end by 1 base, with 8 bases between. Germline V CDR1 and CDR2: SGHDN, FVKESK. CDR3 size: 14 residues. The CDR3: CASSRGTSYNEQFF. The CDR3, as DNA: TGTGCCAGCAGCCGAGGGACTTCCTACAATGAGCAGTTCTTC.

This clonotype was seen many times. This chain connects TRBV28 to TRBJ2-3; 9 bases are a match to TRBD1. The CDR3 has 14 amino acids. Germline V lookup: CDR1 MDHEN, CDR2 SYDVKM. Trimming at V came to 4 bases and at J to 6 bases, leaving 5 bases not matched to a gene. The CDR3 here is CASSSRTGVDTQYF. The CDR3, as DNA: TGTGCCAGCAGTTCCCGGACAGGGGTGGATACGCAGTATTTT.

The table lists this clonotype with a few counts. The rearrangement joins TRBV13 to TRBJ2-7, with a weak D call TRBD2 (6 bases). V dropped 5 bases and J dropped 6 bases, with 17 bases sitting between them. CDR3 size: 14 residues. Germline V CDR1 and CDR2: PRHDT, FYEKMQ (reference sequence). The CDR3 reads CASSLGTVLSEQYF. Here the CDR3 DNA reads TGTGCCAGCAGCCTCGGGACTGTCCTCTCCGAGCAGTACTTC.

In its sample, this clonotype was seen a few times. The rearrangement links TRBV7-6 to TRBJ1-6; D might be TRBD1 (5 bases). The CDR3 totals 15 residues. Germline V gives CDR1 SGHVS, CDR2 FNYEAQ. V was clipped by 5 bases and J by 6 bases, with 14 bases between them. The CDR3 sequence is CASSLLTGANSPLHF. CDR3 in DNA: TGTGCCAGCAGCCTTTTAACAGGTGCTAATTCACCCCTCCACTTT.

V usage is TRBV7-9 and J usage is TRBJ2-7, with TRBD2 as a possible D gene (5 bases). The CDR3 is made up of 13 amino acids. Looked up from germline, CDR1 is SEHNR and CDR2 is FQNEAQ (reference sequence). Trimming cost V 4 bases and J 6 bases, with 13 bases left between them. CDR3 in amino acids: CASSSRRRFEQYF. CDR3 bases: TGTGCCAGCAGCTCGCGCCGGAGGTTCGAGCAGTACTTC.

This clonotype was counted a few times. This chain joins TRBV7-3 and TRBJ2-1, with 11 nucleotides matching TRBD2. The CDR3 covers 15 residues. Germline trimming cut 5 bases from V and 8 bases from J; bases unmatched to any gene: 8. Germline CDR1 reads SGHTA; CDR2 reads FQGTGA. DNA for the CDR3: TGTGCCAGCAGCCTCTCCGGGACTAGCGGCTATGAGCAGTTCTTC. Residues: CASSLSGTSGYEQFF.

In this sample, this clonotype turned up many times. J is TRBJ1-1 and V is TRBV7-9; 9 bases line up with TRBD1. Germline CDR1 and CDR2: SEHNR and FQNEAQ (reference sequence). The CDR3 runs 16 residues. Germline trimming cut 5 bases from V and 4 bases from J; bases unmatched to any gene: 11. The CDR3 coding sequence is TGTGCCAGCAGCAAGGACAGGGGCCCTTGGGGCACTGAAGCTTTCTTT. Its protein product is CASSKDRGPWGTEAFF.

This clonotype was counted at least ten times. The rearrangement uses TRBV5-1 and TRBJ2-5, with 8 bases lining up with TRBD1. With 3 bases clipped from V and 5 bases from J, the junction kept 21 bases outside the gene matches. This CDR3 has 19 amino acids. The germline gives CDR1 SGHRS, CDR2 YFSETQ. The DNA for the CDR3 is TGCGCCAGCAGCTCAGACAGGGGACCTGAGGACTGGACCAGGGAGACCCAGTACTTC. It encodes CASSSDRGPEDWTRETQYF.

This clonotype was observed at least ten times. The chain carries TRBV20-1 and TRBJ1-1; TRBD1 matches at 10 bases. Trimming cost V 1 base and J 0 bases; bases outside gene matches: 14. This CDR3 contains 19 residues. The germline CDR1 and CDR2 sequences are DFQATT and SNEGSKA (reference sequence). The CDR3 coding sequence is TGCAGTGCTAGAGTTACCCTCGGACAGGGGGGGAGGCTGAACACTGAAGCTTTCTTT. As protein: CSARVTLGQGGRLNTEAFF.

The chain employs TRBV3-1 and TRBJ1-1, with D perhaps TRBD1 (6 bases). This CDR3 contains 14 residues. From germline, CDR1 is LGHDT and CDR2 YNNKEL (reference sequence). Trimming cost V 4 bases and J 5 bases, with 14 bases left between them. The CDR3 sequence: CASSRLGDTTEAFF. The CDR3 bases are TGTGCCAGCAGCCGACTGGGGGACACGACTGAAGCTTTCTTT.

Turning to this clonotype: A clone one base away is much larger, so this may be a read error. The V call is TRBV6-5, the J call TRBJ1-5; TRBD1 matches at 8 bases. Trimming at V came to 6 bases and at J to 2 bases, leaving 3 bases not matched to a gene. The germline V gene has CDR1 MNHEY and CDR2 SVGAGI. The CDR3 covers 14 residues. CDR3 sequence: CASRGDRCNQPQHF. The CDR3 DNA follows: TGTGCCAGCAGGGGGGACAGGTGCAATCAGCCCCAGCATTTT.